What follows is one T cell receptor beta chain and its context. Individuals aged about 18 to 90 years were recruited from about two dozen US areas. Per the study methods: Amplification from reference gene primers served as the basis for estimated nucleated cell counts. Repertoires were generated with immunoSEQ multiplex PCR, while TCRdb's copy carries only in-frame clones and drops some. That table is the source of V, J and clone size, and D and trimming were worked out from the DNA. This sample has about 240,000 clones, with 87% found just once. The sample comes from a study of blood T cell repertoires in COVID-19. Study information: Sources were T cells, B-cell-depleted T cells, or PBMCs; the material itself was cDNA or gDNA.

The CDR3 consists of 15 residues. Germline V gene data show CDR1 as LNHDA and CDR2 as SQIVND (reference sequence). Trimming removed 2 bases from V and 3 bases from J, with 13 bases in between. This TCR was recovered from a woman aged 25 to 45 with acute COVID-19. This rearrangement joins TRBV19 to TRBJ1-1; maybe TRBD1 (5 bases). Sequencing was carried out using PBMCs or T cells enriched from blood (not recorded which). The CDR3 bases are TGTGCCAGTAGTATAAACCCGGGAGGGGACACTGAAGCTTTCTTT. Protein sequence: CASSINPGGDTEAFF.